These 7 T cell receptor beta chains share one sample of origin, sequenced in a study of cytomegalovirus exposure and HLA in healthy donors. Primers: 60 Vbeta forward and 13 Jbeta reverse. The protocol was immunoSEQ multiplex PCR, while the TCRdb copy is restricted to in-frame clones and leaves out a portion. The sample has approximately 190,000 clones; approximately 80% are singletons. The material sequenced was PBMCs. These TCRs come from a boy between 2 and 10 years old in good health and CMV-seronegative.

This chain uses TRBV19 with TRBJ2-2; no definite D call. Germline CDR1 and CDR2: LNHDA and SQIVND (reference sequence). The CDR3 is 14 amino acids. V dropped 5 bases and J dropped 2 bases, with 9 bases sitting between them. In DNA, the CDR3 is TGTGCCAGTAGTGCCACAGTAAACACCGGGGAGCTGTTTTTT. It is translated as CASSATVNTGELFF.

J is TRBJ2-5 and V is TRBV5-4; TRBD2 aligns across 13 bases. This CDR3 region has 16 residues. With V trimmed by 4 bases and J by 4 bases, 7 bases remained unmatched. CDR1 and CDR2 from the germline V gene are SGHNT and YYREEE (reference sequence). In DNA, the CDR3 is TGTGCCAGCAGCGGAACTAGCGGGGGGGCTTTAGAGACCCAGTACTTC. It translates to CASSGTSGGALETQYF.

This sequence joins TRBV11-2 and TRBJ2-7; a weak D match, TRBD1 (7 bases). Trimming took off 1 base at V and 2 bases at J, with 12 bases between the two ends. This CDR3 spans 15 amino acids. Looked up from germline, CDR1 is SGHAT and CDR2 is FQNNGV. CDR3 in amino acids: CASSLGRRGPYEQYF. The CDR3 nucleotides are TGTGCCAGCAGCTTAGGGAGGAGGGGGCCCTACGAGCAGTACTTC.

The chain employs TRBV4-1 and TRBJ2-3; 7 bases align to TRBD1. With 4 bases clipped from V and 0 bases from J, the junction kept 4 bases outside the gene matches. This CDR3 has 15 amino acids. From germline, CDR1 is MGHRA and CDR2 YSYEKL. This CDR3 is CASSRDRESTDTQYF. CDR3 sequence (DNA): TGCGCCAGCAGCCGAGACAGGGAAAGCACAGATACGCAGTATTTT.

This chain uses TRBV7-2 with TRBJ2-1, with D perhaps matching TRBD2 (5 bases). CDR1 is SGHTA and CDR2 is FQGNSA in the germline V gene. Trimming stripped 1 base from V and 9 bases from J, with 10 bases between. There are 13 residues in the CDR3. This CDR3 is CASSLERRSEQFF. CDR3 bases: TGTGCCAGCAGCTTAGAAAGGAGGAGTGAGCAGTTCTTC.

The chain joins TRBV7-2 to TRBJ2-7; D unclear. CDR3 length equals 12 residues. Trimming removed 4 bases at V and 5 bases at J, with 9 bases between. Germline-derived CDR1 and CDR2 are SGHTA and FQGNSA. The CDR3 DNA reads TGTGCCAGCAGCTCCGAGTTCGACGAGCAGTACTTC. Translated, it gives CASSSEFDEQYF.

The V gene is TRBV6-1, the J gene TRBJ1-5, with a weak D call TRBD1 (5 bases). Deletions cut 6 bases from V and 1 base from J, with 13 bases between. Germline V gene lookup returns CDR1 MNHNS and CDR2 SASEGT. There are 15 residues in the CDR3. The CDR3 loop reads CASRGRQGSNQPQHF. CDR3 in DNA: TGTGCCAGCAGGGGTCGTCAGGGAAGCAATCAGCCCCAGCATTTT.